The 18 T cell receptor beta chains given below trace back to one sample, sequenced in a study of blood T cells in healthy people across ages. Through a sample-barcoded 5' primer and a J-beta primer mix, a second PCR was run for roughly 6 to 11 cycles. TCRdb fed the 5' RACE reads into MiXCR, producing one record per CDR3 protein. This table has about 780,000 distinct CDR3 sequences, more than 35% appearing once. The specimen was blood. These receptors all stem from a man older than 75 in good health.

This clonotype was seen only once. The J gene is TRBJ1-3, the V gene TRBV4-1; 10 bases map to TRBD1. The length of the CDR3 is 18 residues. Germline-derived CDR1 and CDR2 are MGHRA and YSYEKL. Losses at the gene ends were 0 bases for V and 2 bases for J; bases not matched to a gene: 7. CDR3 in amino acids: CASSQERIGTGAGNTIYF. In nucleotides, the CDR3 is TGCGCCAGCAGCCAAGAGCGTATAGGGACAGGGGCTGGAAACACCATATATTTT.

This clonotype was seen at least ten times. This chain uses TRBV28 with TRBJ2-7; 9 bases map to TRBD1. Per the germline V gene, CDR1 is MDHEN and CDR2 is SYDVKM. The CDR3 loop spans 17 amino acids. Unmatched junction bases numbered 12, after V lost 4 bases and J lost 2 bases. DNA of the CDR3: TGTGCCAGCAGTTCCCCAATCGGGACAGGGAACCCCTACGAGCAGTACTTC. Its protein product is CASSSPIGTGNPYEQYF.

The chain links TRBV20-1 to TRBJ2-7; tentative D call: TRBD2 (5 bases). CDR1 and CDR2 from the germline V gene are DFQATT and SNEGSKA (reference sequence). This CDR3 comprises 13 residues. Deletions cut 7 bases from V and 1 base from J, with 14 bases between. The CDR3 is CSERTGMSYEQYF. The CDR3 nucleotides read TGCAGTGAAAGGACTGGGATGTCCTACGAGCAGTACTTC.

This clonotype has just a few counts. The rearrangement joins TRBV20-1 to TRBJ2-7; D is possibly TRBD1 (5 bases). The J call may not be correct, given that the DNA end is closer to TRBJ2-5. Germline V gives CDR1 DFQATT, CDR2 SNEGSKA (reference sequence). The CDR3 is 15 residues long. Here the CDR3 reads CSASQRQLVGETQYF. CDR3 DNA: TGCAGTGCTTCCCAAAGACAGTTAGTCGGGGAGACCCAGTACTTC.

This rearrangement joins TRBV29-1 to TRBJ2-1; D is unresolved. V lost 6 bases and J 7 bases, leaving 10 bases between the germline ends. The CDR3 is made up of 11 amino acids. In germline, CDR1 is SQVTM, CDR2 ANQGSEA. The CDR3 bases are TGCAGCGTCCTGAGGATGAATGAGCAGTTCTTC. Amino acids: CSVLRMNEQFF.

Comments on this clonotype: This sequence may be a read error, since a much larger clone differs from it by one base. V and J are TRBV3-1 and TRBJ1-2; 8 bases are a match to TRBD1. The CDR3 covers 13 residues. The germline CDR1 and CDR2 sequences are LGHDT and YNNKEL (reference sequence). Written as DNA, the CDR3 is TGTGCCAGCAACCAATGGACAGGGATTGGCTACACCTTC. This sequence encodes CASNQWTGIGYTF. Looking up the rest from reference TRBV3-1 and TRBJ1-2 gives the full variable domain: DTAVSQTPKYLVTQMGNDKSIKCEQNLGHDTMYWYKQDSKKFLKIMFSYNNKELIINETVPNRFSPKSPDKAHLNLHINSLELGDSAVYFCASNQWTGIGYTFGSGTRLTVV.

This chain uses TRBV20-1 with TRBJ2-1, with TRBD2 matching over 13 bases. After removal of 6 bases from V and 8 bases from J, the junction contained 7 bases not matched to a gene. This CDR3 comprises 14 residues. Per germline, CDR1 DFQATT and CDR2 SNEGSKA (reference sequence). CDR3 loop: CSAPGLAGEDEQFF. The CDR3 DNA is TGCAGTGCCCCAGGACTAGCGGGAGAGGATGAGCAGTTCTTC.

CDR3 sequence: CASTFRSGTDTQYF. The DNA of the CDR3 is TGTGCCAGCACCTTTAGAAGCGGCACAGATACGCAGTATTTT. This rearrangement joins TRBV12-3 or TRBV12-4 to TRBJ2-3; no reliable D call. The V gene lost 7 bases and the J gene lost 1 base, with 12 bases spanning the gap. The CDR3 has 14 amino acids.

Points on this clonotype: A much larger clonotype is one base distant, so this may be a read error. J is TRBJ2-1 and V is TRBV28; D might be TRBD1 (6 bases). This CDR3 region has 14 residues. Germline lookup yields CDR1 MDHEN and CDR2 SYDVKM. The CDR3 DNA sequence: TGTGCCAGCAGAACACTAAGGGGGAACAATGAGCGGTTCTTC. Its translation is CASRTLRGNNERFF.

This clonotype was observed a handful of times. This CDR3 reads CASSPATGTVTDTQYF. The CDR3 nucleotides read TGTGCCAGCTCACCGGCGACCGGGACTGTCACAGATACGCAGTATTTT. This rearrangement joins TRBV18 to TRBJ2-3, with D perhaps matching TRBD2 (6 bases). V was shortened by 3 bases and J by 2 bases, with 15 bases between the two germline ends. This CDR3 contains 16 residues. Germline assignment: CDR1 KGHSH and CDR2 LQKENI.

The sample holds many counts of this clonotype. The gene calls are TRBV6-2 or TRBV6-3 and TRBJ2-7, with 10 bases aligning to TRBD1. Losses at the gene ends were 4 bases for V and 2 bases for J; bases not matched to a gene: 2. The CDR3 covers 14 residues. Germline V gene data show CDR1 as MNHEY and CDR2 as SVGEGT. The CDR3 protein is CASSWTGGAYEQYF. In DNA, the CDR3 is TGTGCCAGCAGTTGGACAGGGGGTGCCTACGAGCAGTACTTC.

This clonotype was counted between two and nine times. The CDR3 reads CAVSSSSTDTQYF. CDR3 bases: TGTGCCGTCTCTAGTTCTAGCACAGATACGCAGTATTTT. V and J are TRBV24-1 and TRBJ2-3; D uncertain. Trimming shortened V by 12 bases and J by 0 bases, and 12 bases separated the two germline ends. This CDR3 has 13 amino acids. Looked up from germline, CDR1 is KGHDR and CDR2 is SFDVKD.

This clonotype was observed a few times. V and J are TRBV20-1 and TRBJ2-7, with no clear D. CDR1 is DFQATT and CDR2 is SNEGSKA in the germline V gene (reference sequence). V shed 2 bases and J shed 2 bases, with 7 bases lying between them. CDR3 length equals 12 residues. This CDR3 is CSARRAPYEQYF. The CDR3 DNA follows: TGCAGTGCTAGAAGGGCTCCCTACGAGCAGTACTTC.

In this sample, this clonotype turned up a few times. This rearrangement joins TRBV29-1 to TRBJ2-5, with a possible D match to TRBD1 (5 bases). Germline CDR1 and CDR2: SQVTM and ANQGSEA. The CDR3 has 11 amino acids. DNA of the CDR3: TGCAGTATCAGGGAACAAGAGACCCAGTACTTC. Protein product: CSIREQETQYF. Using reference TRBV29-1 and TRBJ2-5 for the parts outside the CDR3, the full variable domain is SAVISQKPSRDICQRGTSLTIQCQVDSQVTMMFWYRQQPGQSLTLIATANQGSEATYESGFVIDKFPISRPNLTFSTLTVSNMSPEDSSIYLCSIREQETQYFGPGTRLLVL.

The V and J genes are TRBV12-3 or TRBV12-4 and TRBJ1-2; TRBD1 matches at 7 bases. V lost 3 bases to trimming and J lost 2 bases; unmatched junction nucleotides: 3. The CDR3 is 14 residues long. CDR3 loop: CASSFGGQNYGYTF. The CDR3 DNA reads as TGTGCCAGCAGTTTCGGGGGACAGAACTATGGCTACACCTTC.

Here the CDR3 DNA reads TGTGCCAGCCAATATAGCGGGAATTACAATGAGCAGTTCTTC. Encoded protein: CASQYSGNYNEQFF. V is TRBV7-9 and J is TRBJ2-1; 8 nucleotides match TRBD2. The CDR3 is made up of 14 amino acids. Germline-derived CDR1 and CDR2 are SEHNR and FQNEAQ (reference sequence). V lost 8 bases, J lost 4 bases, and 7 bases stayed unmatched. Complete variable domain (other parts from reference TRBV7-9 and TRBJ2-1): DTGVSQNPRHKITKRGQNVTFRCDPISEHNRLYWYRQTLGQGPEFLTYFQNEAQLEKSRLLSDRFSAERPKGSFSTLEIQRTEQGDSAMYLCASQYSGNYNEQFFGPGTRLTVL.

The rearrangement links TRBV21-1 to TRBJ2-3; TRBD2 reflects the table's D call only, with no check against the DNA. TRBV21-1 represents a pseudogene. This CDR3 is built from 19 residues. DNA for the CDR3: TGTGCCAGCAGCAAGGTCGGCGCTAGCGGGAGATCCGGGGCAGATACGCAGTATTTT. It is translated as CASSKVGASGRSGADTQYF.

The chain links TRBV10-3 to TRBJ1-1; D perhaps matches TRBD1 (5 bases). Trimming pared 7 bases from V and 5 bases from J, leaving 14 bases between. The CDR3 length is 13 residues. Germline CDR1 ENHRY, CDR2 SYGVKD. This chain's CDR3 is CAINGEGVTEAFF. In DNA form, the CDR3 reads TGTGCCATCAATGGTGAAGGGGTTACTGAAGCTTTCTTT.